This T cell receptor beta chain came from a study of tumor and adjacent non-tumor tissue in lung cancer. Study at large: Aged roughly 31 to 76 years, patients included nine to ten men and a handful of women with stage I to III disease. On average, productive TCRbeta reads reached about 4 million per sample.

The library came from three nested PCR rounds adapted from ARM-PCR protocols. A single record per CDR3 protein comes from TCRdb applying MiXCR to the multiplex PCR reads. The sample yields over 130,000 distinct CDR3 sequences, approximately 66% seen once. As regards this clonotype: Its antigen is unidentified. This may be a read error, as it is one base from a much larger clone.

Whole-study results and caveats: Higher tumor TCR diversity was associated with shorter survival. Top 100 clones took a larger repertoire share in normal lung.

RNA was extracted from bulk tissue without any cell sorting. V was clipped by 6 bases and J by 0 bases, with 9 bases between them. This CDR3 contains 15 residues. Per the germline V gene, CDR1 is MNHNS and CDR2 is SASEGT. The receptor was derived from a man in his fifties or sixties with small cell lung cancer. The source material was lung tumor tissue. The rearrangement uses TRBV6-1 and TRBJ2-6; D is ambiguous. CDR3 region: CASSQYISGANVLTF. CDR3 coding DNA: TGTGCCAGCAGCCAGTACATCTCTGGGGCCAACGTCCTGACTTTC.